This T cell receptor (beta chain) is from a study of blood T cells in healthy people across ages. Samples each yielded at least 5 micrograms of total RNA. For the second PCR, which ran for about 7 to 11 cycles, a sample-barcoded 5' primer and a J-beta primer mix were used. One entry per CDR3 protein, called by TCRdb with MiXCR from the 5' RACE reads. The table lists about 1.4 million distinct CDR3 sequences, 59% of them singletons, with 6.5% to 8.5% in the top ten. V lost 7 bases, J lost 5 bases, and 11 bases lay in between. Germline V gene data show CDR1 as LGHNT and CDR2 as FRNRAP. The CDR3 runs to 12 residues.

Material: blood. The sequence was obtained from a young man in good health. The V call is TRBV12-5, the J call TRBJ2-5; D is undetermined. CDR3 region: CASASIGETQYF. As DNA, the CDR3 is TGTGCTAGTGCCTCTATAGGGGAGACCCAGTACTTC.